This T cell receptor (beta chain) was sequenced for a study of cytomegalovirus exposure and HLA in healthy donors. The PCR contained 60 Vbeta and 13 Jbeta primers. Sequenced by immunoSEQ multiplex PCR; TCRdb stores in-frame clones only, minus some. This sample has 130,000 to 150,000 clones, with approximately 82% found just once. Per the germline V gene, CDR1 is MDHEN and CDR2 is SYDVKM. V shed 8 bases and J 2 bases; nucleotides not matched to a gene: 6. The CDR3 covers 14 residues. The sequenced sample was PBMCs. This sequence was found in a woman in her sixties or seventies in good health and CMV-seropositive. This chain joins TRBV28 and TRBJ2-7, with 10 bases identical to TRBD2. CDR3: CASYSSGSTYEQYF. The DNA of the CDR3 is TGTGCCAGCTACTCTAGCGGGAGCACCTACGAGCAGTACTTC.